This TCR beta chain appears in the sequencing data of a study of blood T cell repertoires in COVID-19. This study enrolled people aged 18 to 89 from around 25 US geographic areas. Using immunoSEQ multiplex PCR, the repertoire was profiled, and TCRdb retains in-frame clones only, with some absent. The sample lists a few hundred thousand clones, 86% occurring once. With 0 bases removed from V and 8 bases from J, the gap between germline ends came to 11 bases. Germline V gives CDR1 SGHNT, CDR2 YENEEA. The CDR3 has 15 residues. The rearrangement links TRBV11-3 to TRBJ1-6; D perhaps matches TRBD1 (5 bases). The receptor was derived from a woman in her twenties or thirties who had been exposed to COVID-19. Sample: PBMCs or T cells enriched from blood (not recorded which). CDR3 residues: CASSLDVGGDSPLHF. DNA of the CDR3: TGTGCCAGCAGCTTAGATGTGGGGGGAGATTCACCCCTCCACTTT.